This T cell receptor (beta chain) came from a study of long-term antiretroviral therapy in people with HIV. V lost 5 bases to trimming and J lost 0 bases, with 12 bases between them. Per the germline V gene, CDR1 is MNHNS and CDR2 is SASEGT. The CDR3 sequence is 15 residues long. The immunoSEQ assay was v3.0, run at survey level. This table comes from immunoSEQ multiplex PCR, and its TCRdb copy is limited to in-frame clones, with some not included. This table has 25,000 to 35,000 clones, about 96% appearing once. The material was unsorted PBMCs, obtained 6.9 years after starting antiretroviral therapy. The chain recombines TRBV6-1 with TRBJ2-3, with D possibly called TRBD1 or TRBD2 (5 bases each). This TCR came from a man aged 30 to 45 with HIV. CDR3 sequence (DNA): TGTGCCAGCAGTCATGGGACCGAGAGCACAGATACGCAGTATTTT. Encoded protein: CASSHGTESTDTQYF.